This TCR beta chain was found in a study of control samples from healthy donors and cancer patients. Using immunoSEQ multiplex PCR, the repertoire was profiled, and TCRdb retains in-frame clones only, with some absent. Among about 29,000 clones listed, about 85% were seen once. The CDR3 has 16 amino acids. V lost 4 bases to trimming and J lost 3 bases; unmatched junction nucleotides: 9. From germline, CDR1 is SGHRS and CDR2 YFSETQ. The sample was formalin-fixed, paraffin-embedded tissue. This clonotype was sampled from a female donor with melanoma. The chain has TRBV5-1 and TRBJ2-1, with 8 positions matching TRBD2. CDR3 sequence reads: CASSRLRREVYNEQFF. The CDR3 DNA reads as TGCGCCAGCAGCCGCCTCAGGCGGGAGGTCTACAATGAGCAGTTCTTC.